One and the same sample provided the 18 T cell receptor beta chains below, sequenced in a study of blood T cells in healthy people across ages. Primers used in a second PCR of about 7 to 12 cycles were a sample-barcoded 5' primer and a J-beta primer mix. TCRdb re-called the 5' RACE reads through MiXCR, storing one row per CDR3 protein. The sample holds 890,000 or so distinct CDR3 sequences, less than 80% seen once. Sequencing input: blood. These receptors were obtained from a young man in good health.

The V gene is TRBV2, the J gene TRBJ2-4; the D gene is possibly TRBD2 (6 bases). The assigned J gene may be wrong: the sequence end matches TRBJ2-7 better. This CDR3 comprises 15 residues. CDR1 is SNHLY and CDR2 is FYNNEI in the germline V gene. The CDR3 coding sequence is TGTGCCAGCAGTGACGGGGGTGCAACTACCTACGAGCAGTACTTC. Protein sequence: CASSDGGATTYEQYF.

The chain combines TRBV6-1 with TRBJ2-1; perhaps TRBD1 as D (5 bases). Germline assignment: CDR1 MNHNS and CDR2 SASEGT. This CDR3 contains 14 residues. V dropped 4 bases and J dropped 4 bases, with 11 bases sitting between them. The CDR3 DNA reads as TGTGCCAGCAGTGCTCAGGGTTCGTACAATGAGCAGTTCTTC. Translating it yields CASSAQGSYNEQFF.

This chain links TRBV6-5 with TRBJ2-7; 7 bases line up with TRBD2. The J segment lost 3 bases and the V segment lost 0 bases, leaving 5 bases of the junction unmatched. Per the germline V gene, CDR1 is MNHEY and CDR2 is SVGAGI. This CDR3 is 15 amino acids long. This chain's CDR3 is CASSYSYGGNYEQYF. The CDR3 nucleotides read TGTGCCAGCAGTTACTCATACGGGGGGAACTACGAGCAGTACTTC.

This clonotype was seen only a few times. V usage is TRBV6-2 or TRBV6-3 and J usage is TRBJ2-7; 7 nucleotides match TRBD1. The DNA end favors TRBJ2-4, so the J call may be wrong. The CDR3 spans 16 residues. CDR1 and CDR2 from the germline V gene are MNHEY and SVGEGT. The CDR3, as DNA: TGTGCCAGCAGTTACGCAATAGGGGCCGAGGGGGCCATTCAGTACTTC. Translation gives CASSYAIGAEGAIQYF.

The gene calls are TRBV7-2 and TRBJ2-3; 11 bases align to TRBD2. This CDR3 is built from 17 residues. J lost 2 bases, V lost 4 bases, and 8 bases had no gene match. CDR1 and CDR2 (germline): SGHTA, FQGNSA. The CDR3 sequence is CASSSLGLAAYTDTQYF. For the CDR3, the DNA is TGTGCCAGCAGCTCCCTGGGACTAGCGGCCTACACAGATACGCAGTATTTT.

The chain links TRBV29-1 to TRBJ1-1, with unresolved D. CDR1 is SQVTM, CDR2 ANQGSEA, per germline. The CDR3 spans 10 residues. V lost 5 bases to trimming and J lost 11 bases, with 12 bases between them. CDR3 residues: CSVMSLEAFF. CDR3 nucleotide sequence: TGCAGCGTTATGTCCCTGGAGGCTTTCTTT. The entire variable domain, with the rest obtained from reference TRBV29-1 and TRBJ1-1, is as follows: SAVISQKPSRDICQRGTSLTIQCQVDSQVTMMFWYRQQPGQSLTLIATANQGSEATYESGFVIDKFPISRPNLTFSTLTVSNMSPEDSSIYLCSVMSLEAFFGQGTRLTVV.

The V and J genes are TRBV21-1 and TRBJ1-5; no check of the table's D call, TRBD1, against the DNA was made. TRBV21-1 is recorded as a pseudogene. The CDR3 loop spans 13 amino acids. As DNA, the CDR3 is TGTGCCAGCAGCAGGAGGACAGATCAGCCCCAGCATTTT. Its protein is CASSRRTDQPQHF.

This clonotype occurred a few times. The gene calls are TRBV7-9 and TRBJ2-5; no clear D gene. From germline, CDR1 is SEHNR and CDR2 FQNEAQ (reference sequence). Trimming took 4 bases from V and 0 from J, leaving 27 bases between them. This CDR3 region has 20 residues. This chain's CDR3 is CASSYEPSPGPGRYQETQYF. The DNA for the CDR3 is TGTGCCAGCAGCTATGAACCCTCCCCGGGTCCAGGCCGGTACCAAGAGACCCAGTACTTC.

The rearrangement uses TRBV9 and TRBJ2-3; no clear D gene. This CDR3 has 14 amino acids. CDR1 and CDR2 from the germline V gene are SGDLS and YYNGEE. Trimming left V 0 bases short and J 1 base short, with 6 bases between. CDR3 sequence: CASSVEAGTDTQYF. Written as DNA, the CDR3 is TGTGCCAGCAGCGTAGAGGCTGGCACAGATACGCAGTATTTT.

The chain recombines TRBV7-8 with TRBJ1-1; D ambiguous. The CDR3 runs 13 residues. V lost 4 bases to trimming and J lost 1 base, with 7 bases between them. Germline loops: CDR1 SGHVS, CDR2 FQNEAQ. CDR3 residues: CASSSRPNTEAFF. The CDR3 DNA reads TGTGCCAGCAGCTCCCGGCCGAACACTGAAGCTTTCTTT.

This clonotype was seen a few times. The chain has TRBV6-1 and TRBJ2-5; possibly TRBD1 or TRBD2 for D (5 bases each). TRBJ2-7 explains the end of the DNA better; the J call may be wrong. The germline CDR1 and CDR2 sequences are MNHNS and SASEGT. The CDR3 is 13 amino acids. The CDR3 region is CASSEGPLYEQYF. In nucleotides, the CDR3 is TGTGCCAGCAGTGAGGGACCCCTCTACGAGCAGTACTTC.

The rearrangement joins TRBV21-1 to TRBJ2-6. TRBV21-1 is listed as a pseudogene. The CDR3 runs 17 residues. In DNA, the CDR3 is TGTGCCAGCAGCCCGAGTCGGACGTGCCCTGGGGCCAACGTCCTGACTTTC. Translation gives CASSPSRTCPGANVLTF.

The rearrangement links TRBV4-2 to TRBJ2-7; D is tentatively TRBD1 or TRBD2 (5 bases each). This CDR3 is built from 15 residues. CDR1 LGHNA and CDR2 YNFKEQ come from the germline V gene. The V end was cut by 1 base, the J end by 5 bases, with 15 bases between. The CDR3 reads CASSQAEVRGHEQYF. DNA for the CDR3: TGTGCCAGCAGCCAAGCCGAGGTTCGGGGCCACGAGCAGTACTTC.

This clonotype was found a few times. The chain links TRBV20-1 to TRBJ2-3, with no clear D. Germline V gene sequence: CDR1 DFQATT, CDR2 SNEGSKA (reference sequence). The CDR3 sequence is 13 residues long. V shed 3 bases and J shed 6 bases, with 13 bases lying between them. The CDR3, as DNA: TGCAGTGCTAGGCCTACCGCCGTGGATACGCAGTATTTT. It yields the protein CSARPTAVDTQYF.

The chain carries TRBV20-1 and TRBJ2-5; TRBD1 or TRBD2 may be the D gene (6 bases each). Germline-derived CDR1 and CDR2 are DFQATT and SNEGSKA (reference sequence). V lost 0 bases and J lost 1, with 15 bases in between. This CDR3 contains 16 residues. Here the CDR3 DNA reads TGCAGTGCTAGAGATGGGGGGCCCATCCCCCAAGAGACCCAGTACTTC. This translates into CSARDGGPIPQETQYF.

This chain uses TRBV5-5 with TRBJ2-7; 10 bases are a match to TRBD1. V dropped 5 bases and J dropped 0; count of bases not matched to a gene: 11. Germline-derived CDR1 and CDR2 are SGHKS and YYEKEE (reference sequence). This CDR3 region has 17 residues. In DNA, the CDR3 is TGTGCCAGCAGACGTCCCGGGACAGGGGTCCTCTCCTACGAGCAGTACTTC. Translating it yields CASRRPGTGVLSYEQYF.

The chain links TRBV29-1 to TRBJ1-2; D perhaps matches TRBD1 (5 bases). Per the germline V gene, CDR1 is SQVTM and CDR2 is ANQGSEA. V gave up 7 bases and J gave up 0 bases, with 12 bases separating them. The CDR3 contains 13 residues. CDR3 amino acids: CSAGRDPNYGYTF. The CDR3 DNA sequence: TGCAGCGCGGGCAGGGATCCTAACTATGGCTACACCTTC.

This clonotype was recorded a few times. The CDR3 loop is CASSQDGDNQETQYF. The DNA for the CDR3 is TGTGCCAGCAGCCAAGATGGGGACAACCAAGAGACCCAGTACTTC. The chain is built from TRBV4-2 and TRBJ2-5; a possible D gene is TRBD1 (6 bases). Per the germline V gene, CDR1 is LGHNA and CDR2 is YNFKEQ. The CDR3 length is 15 residues. The V and J ends lost 0 bases and 0 bases respectively, with 8 bases between them.